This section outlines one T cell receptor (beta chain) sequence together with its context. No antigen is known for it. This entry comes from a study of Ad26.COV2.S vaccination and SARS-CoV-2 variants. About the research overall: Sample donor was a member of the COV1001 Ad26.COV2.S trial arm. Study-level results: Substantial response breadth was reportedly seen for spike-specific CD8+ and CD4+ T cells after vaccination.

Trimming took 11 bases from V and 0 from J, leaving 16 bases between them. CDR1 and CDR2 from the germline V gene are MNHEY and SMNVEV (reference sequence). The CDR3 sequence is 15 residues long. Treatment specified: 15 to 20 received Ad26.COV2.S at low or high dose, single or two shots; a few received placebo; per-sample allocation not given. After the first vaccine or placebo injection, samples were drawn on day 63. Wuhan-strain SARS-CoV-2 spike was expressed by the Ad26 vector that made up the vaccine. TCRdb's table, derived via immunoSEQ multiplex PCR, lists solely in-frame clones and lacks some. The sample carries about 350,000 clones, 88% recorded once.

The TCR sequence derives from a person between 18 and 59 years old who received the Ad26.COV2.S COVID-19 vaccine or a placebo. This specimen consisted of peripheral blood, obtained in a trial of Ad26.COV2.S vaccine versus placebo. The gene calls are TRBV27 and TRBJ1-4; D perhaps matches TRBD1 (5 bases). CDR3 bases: TGTGCCTCTAAAAGCAGGGTTGCAACTAATGAAAAACTGTTTTTT. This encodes CASKSRVATNEKLFF.